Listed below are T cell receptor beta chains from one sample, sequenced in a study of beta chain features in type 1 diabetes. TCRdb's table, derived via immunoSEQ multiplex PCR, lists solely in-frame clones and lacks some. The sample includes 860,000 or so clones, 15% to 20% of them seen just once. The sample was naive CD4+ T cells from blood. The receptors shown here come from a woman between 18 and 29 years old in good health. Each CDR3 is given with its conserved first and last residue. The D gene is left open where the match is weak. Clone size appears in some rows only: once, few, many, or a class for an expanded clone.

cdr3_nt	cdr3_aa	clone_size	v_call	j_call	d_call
TGTGCCAGCAGTTTATCTGGCCGAAGCACAGATACGCAGTATTTT	CASSLSGRSTDTQYF	few	TRBV27	TRBJ2-3	NA
TGTGCCAGCTCGCAATCTAGCGGGAGAAGGACCTACGAGCAGTACTTC	CASSQSSGRRTYEQYF	NA	TRBV18	TRBJ2-7	TRBD2
TGTGCCATCAGTCTAGCGGGAGTTGATTACAATGAGCAGTTCTTC	CAISLAGVDYNEQFF	NA	TRBV10-3	TRBJ2-1	TRBD2
TGTGCCAGCAGATTGGGACAGAAAGAGACCCAGTACTTC	CASRLGQKETQYF	NA	TRBV6-5	TRBJ2-5	TRBD1
TGTGCCAGCAGTGAGCATAAGTTCTATGGCTACACCTTC	CASSEHKFYGYTF	NA	TRBV2	TRBJ1-2	NA
TGTGCCAGCAGCGAGGCCCTAATGAGAAATACGCAGTATTTT	CASSEALMRNTQYF	NA	TRBV2	TRBJ2-3	NA
TGTGCCAGCGGGGGGACAGGGTCGTCTACCGGGGAGCTGTTTTTT	CASGGTGSSTGELFF	NA	TRBV2	TRBJ2-2	TRBD1
TGCGCCAGCAGCTTGTGGGGGACTGGAAACACCATATATTTT	CASSLWGTGNTIYF	few	TRBV5-1	TRBJ1-3	NA
TGTGCCAGCAGCCCCCGACTAGAAGGGTACACAGATACGCAGTATTTT	CASSPRLEGYTDTQYF	few	TRBV5-4	TRBJ2-3	NA
TGTGCCAGCAGCTTAGGCCACAGGGGTAACACTGAAGCTTTCTTT	CASSLGHRGNTEAFF	few	TRBV7-9	TRBJ1-1	TRBD1
TGCGCCAGCAGCCAAGCACCCAGCGGGAGTTTGGGAGATACGCAGTATTTT	CASSQAPSGSLGDTQYF	NA	TRBV4-3	TRBJ2-3	TRBD2
TGTGCCAGCAGCTTAGAGAGGAATCAGCCCCAGCATTTT	CASSLERNQPQHF	NA	TRBV11-1	TRBJ1-5	NA
TGTGCCAGCAGCCGCGGACCTTACAATGAGCAATTCTTC	CASSRGPYNEQFF	NA	TRBV14	TRBJ2-1	NA
TGTGCCAGCAGCGTAGAGGGGGACAGAGGATACGAGCAGTACTTC	CASSVEGDRGYEQYF	NA	TRBV9	TRBJ2-7	TRBD1
TGTGCCAGCAGTAAGGGCAGGGGCAATCAGCCCCAGCATTTT	CASSKGRGNQPQHF	NA	TRBV2	TRBJ1-5	NA
TGTGCCAGCAGCCATACAGATACGCAGTATTTT	CASSHTDTQYF	few	TRBV14	TRBJ2-3	NA